This T cell receptor beta chain was documented in a study of blood T cell repertoires in COVID-19. As for the study in general: Samples came from the United States, Italy and Spain, spanning acute and convalescent COVID-19. Sources were T cells, B-cell-depleted T cells, or PBMCs; the material itself was cDNA or gDNA.

The CDR3 totals 17 residues. Germline CDR1 reads MDHEN; CDR2 reads SYDVKM. V gave up 7 bases and J gave up 0 bases, with 19 bases separating them. The authors' processing: Amplification with reference gene primers provided the estimates of nucleated cell counts. Repertoires were generated with immunoSEQ multiplex PCR, while TCRdb's copy carries only in-frame clones and drops some. The V and J calls and the clone size are those of that table, but D and trimming were determined from the DNA. The sample holds around 180,000 clones; 86% are singletons and the top ten take approximately 2.9%. The specimen was peripheral blood. The origin of this receptor is a woman aged 25 to 45 with active or convalescent COVID-19. The gene calls are TRBV28 and TRBJ1-3; tentatively, D is TRBD1 (5 bases). CDR3 coding DNA: TGTGCCAGCATGTCGGCCGGGACTACAGGCTCTGGAAACACCATATATTTT. This encodes CASMSAGTTGSGNTIYF.